The 13 T cell receptor beta chains presented below share a single source sample, sequenced in a study of control samples from healthy donors and cancer patients. Clones were read by immunoSEQ multiplex PCR, and TCRdb kept only the in-frame ones, dropping some. The sample records around 93,000 clones, around nine tenths being singletons. The source material was blood. These TCRs come from a man aged 30-40 years in good health.

V gene TRBV4-1 combines with J gene TRBJ2-1; 7 bases match TRBD2. Germline loops: CDR1 MGHRA, CDR2 YSYEKL. The V and J ends lost 3 bases and 0 bases, in that order; junction bases with no gene match: 11. The CDR3 totals 18 residues. The CDR3 bases are TGCGCCAGCAGCCACGCTTATTCTAGCGGAACCTCCTACAATGAGCAGTTCTTC. Protein: CASSHAYSSGTSYNEQFF.

The chain uses TRBV10-1 and TRBJ1-5; possibly TRBD1 for D (5 bases). The length of the CDR3 is 15 residues. The V and J ends lost 11 bases and 2 bases respectively, with 19 bases between them. Germline CDR1 is WNHNN and CDR2 is SYGVQD (reference sequence). CDR3 loop: CACGHPTEGNQPQHF. The CDR3 DNA is TGCGCCTGCGGACATCCAACAGAGGGCAATCAGCCCCAGCATTTT.

This chain uses TRBV29-1 with TRBJ2-1, with 7 bases fitting TRBD2. The length of the CDR3 is 14 residues. V dropped 6 bases and J dropped 5; count of bases not matched to a gene: 10. Germline-derived CDR1 and CDR2 are SQVTM and ANQGSEA. CDR3 region: CSVAERDPNNEQFF. CDR3 sequence (DNA): TGCAGCGTAGCTGAGCGGGATCCAAACAATGAGCAGTTCTTC.

The chain is built from TRBV3-1 (or the pseudogene TRBV3-2) and TRBJ2-1, with D hard to call. Germline V gene data show CDR1 as LGHDT and CDR2 as YNNKEL (reference sequence). V dropped 1 base and J dropped 3 bases, with 7 bases sitting between them. The CDR3 sequence is 14 residues long. CDR3 sequence: CASSQGSFYNEQFF. Here the CDR3 DNA reads TGTGCCAGCAGCCAAGGGAGTTTCTACAATGAGCAGTTCTTC.

The CDR3 coding sequence is TGTGCCACCAGTGATCAGCAGGGACGGGTTGGCTACACCTTC. Protein sequence: CATSDQQGRVGYTF. The V gene is TRBV24-1, the J gene TRBJ1-2; D might be TRBD1 (5 bases). The CDR3 covers 14 residues. V lost 3 bases and J 7 bases, leaving 14 bases between the germline ends. Germline loops: CDR1 KGHDR, CDR2 SFDVKD.

V and J are TRBV2 and TRBJ1-1; D perhaps matches TRBD1 (6 bases). Germline CDR1 and CDR2: SNHLY and FYNNEI. V lost 7 bases and J 1 base, leaving 13 bases between the germline ends. The CDR3 covers 14 residues. CDR3 bases: TGTGCCAGCACGTCTAAGGGGGGGAACACTGAAGCTTTCTTT. Amino acid sequence: CASTSKGGNTEAFF.

This clone showed up just once. The chain links TRBV28 to TRBJ2-2; D is unresolved. The CDR3 is made up of 15 amino acids. V lost 1 base and J lost 3, with 9 bases in between. The germline V gene encodes CDR1 MDHEN and CDR2 SYDVKM. CDR3 nucleotide sequence: TGTGCCAGCAGTTTATTCACCCCCGACACCGGGGAGCTGTTTTTT. It translates to CASSLFTPDTGELFF.

This rearrangement joins TRBV24-1 to TRBJ2-2, with 7 bases aligning to TRBD1. The CDR3 has 14 amino acids. V lost 4 bases and J lost 6; bases outside the gene matches: 4. Germline V gene sequence: CDR1 KGHDR, CDR2 SFDVKD. The CDR3 coding sequence is TGTGCCACCAGTGACCCTACAGGGGCCGGGGAGCTGTTTTTT. Its protein product is CATSDPTGAGELFF.

The J gene is TRBJ2-7, the V gene TRBV6-5, with D maybe TRBD2 (5 bases). The V and J ends lost 6 bases and 3 bases respectively, with 18 bases between them. Germline V gene sequence: CDR1 MNHEY, CDR2 SVGAGI. This CDR3 contains 15 residues. The CDR3 region is CASRPREGSLYEQYF. The CDR3 DNA follows: TGTGCCAGCAGACCACGAGAGGGTTCTCTCTACGAGCAGTACTTC.

The V gene is TRBV27, the J gene TRBJ2-7; D unclear. Germline V gene lookup returns CDR1 MNHEY and CDR2 SMNVEV (reference sequence). The CDR3 extends over 17 amino acids. V dropped 3 bases and J dropped 4 bases, with 22 bases sitting between them. In DNA form, the CDR3 reads TGTGCCAGCAGTTTTGCCACCAACGGGCCCACTCAGTACGAGCAGTACTTC. It codes for CASSFATNGPTQYEQYF.

This rearrangement joins TRBV30 to TRBJ2-1; tentatively, D is TRBD1 or TRBD2 (5 bases each). The CDR3 contains 13 residues. CDR1 and CDR2 from the germline V gene are GTSNPN and SVGIG (reference sequence). V was shortened by 2 bases and J by 8 bases, with 13 bases between the two germline ends. CDR3 sequence: CAWSLGPSDEQFF. The CDR3 bases are TGTGCCTGGAGTCTGGGACCCTCTGATGAGCAGTTCTTC. Full variable domain (remainder filled in from reference TRBV30 and TRBJ2-1): SQTIHQWPATLVQPVGSPLSLECTVEGTSNPNLYWYRQAAGRGLQLLFYSVGIGQISSEVPQNLSASRPQDRQFILSSKKLLLSDSGFYLCAWSLGPSDEQFFGPGTRLTVL.

The V gene is TRBV11-3, the J gene TRBJ2-3, with unresolved D. The V end lost 0 bases, the J end lost 6 bases, and 19 bases lay between the germline ends. This CDR3 region has 17 residues. Germline V lookup: CDR1 SGHNT, CDR2 YENEEA. The CDR3 here is CASSLDWSSSGADTQYF. In DNA, the CDR3 is TGTGCCAGCAGCTTAGATTGGTCTTCTTCAGGAGCGGATACGCAGTATTTT.

This chain uses TRBV7-8 with TRBJ1-5; possible D gene TRBD1, 6 bases. The CDR3 runs to 19 residues. The V end lost 5 bases, the J end lost 0 bases, and 23 bases lay between the germline ends. Germline lookup yields CDR1 SGHVS and CDR2 FQNEAQ. The CDR3 region is CASSPRGQGKISSNQPQHF. The CDR3 DNA reads TGTGCCAGCAGCCCCCGGGGTCAGGGGAAAATCTCTAGCAATCAGCCCCAGCATTTT. The full variable domain, rest sourced from reference TRBV7-8 and TRBJ1-5, is GAGVSQSPRYKVAKRGQDVALRCDPISGHVSLFWYQQALGQGPEFLTYFQNEAQLDKSGLPSDRFFAERPEGSVSTLKIQRTQQEDSAVYLCASSPRGQGKISSNQPQHFGDGTRLSIL.